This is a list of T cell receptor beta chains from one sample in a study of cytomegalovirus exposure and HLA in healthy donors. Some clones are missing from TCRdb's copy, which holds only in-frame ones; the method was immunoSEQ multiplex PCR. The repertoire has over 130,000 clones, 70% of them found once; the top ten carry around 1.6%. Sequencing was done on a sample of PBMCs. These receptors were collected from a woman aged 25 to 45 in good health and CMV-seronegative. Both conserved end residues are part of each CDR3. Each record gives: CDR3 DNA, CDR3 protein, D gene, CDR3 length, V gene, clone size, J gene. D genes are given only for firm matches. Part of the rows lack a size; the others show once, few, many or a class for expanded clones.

DNA: TGTGCCAGCAGTCCTGGACTAGCGGGGGGTTATAGCACAGATACGCAGTATTTT
CDR3: CASSPGLAGGYSTDTQYF
D: TRBD2
length: 18
V: TRBV27
size: -
J: TRBJ2-3

DNA: TGTGCCAGCAGCCCTAGGGGAGGGACAGGGGAAAACACCGGGGAGCTGTTTTTT
CDR3: CASSPRGGTGENTGELFF
D: TRBD1
length: 18
V: TRBV11-3
size: -
J: TRBJ2-2

DNA: TGTGCCAGCAGTCTCGCCGGGACAGGGGGAACTGAAGCTTTCTTT
CDR3: CASSLAGTGGTEAFF
D: TRBD1
length: 15
V: TRBV2
size: -
J: TRBJ1-1

DNA: TGTGCCAGCAGCGTAGGTGGGAGTCCTTCCTACGAGCAGTACTTC
CDR3: CASSVGGSPSYEQYF
D: -
length: 15
V: TRBV9
size: -
J: TRBJ2-7

DNA: TGTGCCAGCAGAGAGACACGACTAGCGGGGGACAATGAGCAGTTCTTC
CDR3: CASRETRLAGDNEQFF
D: TRBD2
length: 16
V: TRBV28
size: once
J: TRBJ2-1

DNA: TGTGCCAGCAGCTTATGGGGGGGCGCAAACACCGGGGAGCTGTTTTTT
CDR3: CASSLWGGANTGELFF
D: -
length: 16
V: TRBV7-2
size: -
J: TRBJ2-2

DNA: TGTGCCAGCAGTTACCTTGGACAGGGCTACGAGCAGTACTTC
CDR3: CASSYLGQGYEQYF
D: TRBD1
length: 14
V: TRBV6-6
size: few
J: TRBJ2-7

DNA: TGCAGTGGCCGGGACAACAATGAGCAGTTCTTC
CDR3: CSGRDNNEQFF
D: -
length: 11
V: TRBV29-1
size: -
J: TRBJ2-1

DNA: TGTGCCATTTCTGCAGGGGGCTCCTATAATTCACCCCTCCACTTT
CDR3: CAISAGGSYNSPLHF
D: TRBD1
length: 15
V: TRBV10-3
size: -
J: TRBJ1-6

DNA: TGTGCCAGCAAGAAAGGGGGTACCGGGGAGCTGTTTTTT
CDR3: CASKKGGTGELFF
D: -
length: 13
V: TRBV27
size: -
J: TRBJ2-2

DNA: TGCGCCAGCATGGTTCAGGGCCCGTCCGGGGAGCTGTTTTTT
CDR3: CASMVQGPSGELFF
D: -
length: 14
V: TRBV5-1
size: few
J: TRBJ2-2

DNA: TGTGCCAGCAGTGGACGGGGATCCTCCTACGAGCAGTACTTC
CDR3: CASSGRGSSYEQYF
D: -
length: 14
V: TRBV6-1
size: few
J: TRBJ2-7

DNA: TGTGCCAGCAGCTTAGGAGGTCGACTAGCGGGAGTCCCAGATACGCAGTATTTT
CDR3: CASSLGGRLAGVPDTQYF
D: TRBD2
length: 18
V: TRBV7-3
size: -
J: TRBJ2-3

DNA: TGCAGCGTAGCGGACGTCAGGATCACTGAAGCTTTCTTT
CDR3: CSVADVRITEAFF
D: -
length: 13
V: TRBV29-1
size: -
J: TRBJ1-1

DNA: TGCAGTGCCAGTACACGGGGGACCCAGCATTTT
CDR3: CSASTRGTQHF
D: -
length: 11
V: TRBV20-1
size: -
J: TRBJ1-5

DNA: TGTGCCAGCAACAAGTGGACAGGGGATGGCGGGGAGCTGTTTTTT
CDR3: CASNKWTGDGGELFF
D: TRBD1
length: 15
V: TRBV7-6
size: -
J: TRBJ2-2

DNA: TGTGCAAGTCGCTCCCAGGGGGAAGCGGGAGCCCACGAGCAGTACTTC
CDR3: CASRSQGEAGAHEQYF
D: -
length: 16
V: TRBV12-2
size: -
J: TRBJ2-7

DNA: TGTGCCAGCAGCTTGGGTGGGACAGGGACGTATCAGCCCCAGCATTTT
CDR3: CASSLGGTGTYQPQHF
D: TRBD1
length: 16
V: TRBV5-6
size: -
J: TRBJ1-5

DNA: TGTGCCAGTAGCAGGGACAGCCAAGAGACCCAGTACTTC
CDR3: CASSRDSQETQYF
D: TRBD1
length: 13
V: TRBV19
size: -
J: TRBJ2-5

DNA: TGTGCCAGCAGCCCCCGTGGGCGGGGGGACTACAATGAGCAGTTCTTC
CDR3: CASSPRGRGDYNEQFF
D: TRBD2
length: 16
V: TRBV7-9
size: -
J: TRBJ2-1

DNA: TGCGCCAGCAGCGCTCCCGGGACAGGAGCCTCACCCCTCCACTTT
CDR3: CASSAPGTGASPLHF
D: TRBD1
length: 15
V: TRBV5-1
size: -
J: TRBJ1-6

DNA: TGTGCCAGCAGTTACTCGATGGTCAGGGGGACACCCCTCCACTTT
CDR3: CASSYSMVRGTPLHF
D: TRBD1
length: 15
V: TRBV6-5
size: -
J: TRBJ1-6

DNA: TGTGCCAGCTCACCACCCCGACAGGGGGCGAATGAGCAGTTCTTC
CDR3: CASSPPRQGANEQFF
D: TRBD1
length: 15
V: TRBV18
size: -
J: TRBJ2-1

DNA: TGTGCCAGCAGCCCCCCGGGACTAGGGGGCGAGCAGTACTTC
CDR3: CASSPPGLGGEQYF
D: TRBD2
length: 14
V: TRBV7-8
size: -
J: TRBJ2-7

DNA: TGTGCCAGCAGCGAGAGGAAAAAAGGGGTGTTGAATGAGCAGTTCTTC
CDR3: CASSERKKGVLNEQFF
D: -
length: 16
V: TRBV9
size: -
J: TRBJ2-1

DNA: TGTGTCTCAACCGGGACATACTCCAATGAGCAGTTCTTC
CDR3: CVSTGTYSNEQFF
D: -
length: 13
V: TRBV2
size: few
J: TRBJ2-1

DNA: TGCGCCAGCAGCTTGGCTCTGGGGGCAAACACTGAAGCTTTCTTT
CDR3: CASSLALGANTEAFF
D: -
length: 15
V: TRBV5-1
size: -
J: TRBJ1-1

DNA: TGTGCCAGCAGTTTACTAGGGGGCTCCTACGAGCAGTACTTC
CDR3: CASSLLGGSYEQYF
D: -
length: 14
V: TRBV6-5
size: -
J: TRBJ2-7